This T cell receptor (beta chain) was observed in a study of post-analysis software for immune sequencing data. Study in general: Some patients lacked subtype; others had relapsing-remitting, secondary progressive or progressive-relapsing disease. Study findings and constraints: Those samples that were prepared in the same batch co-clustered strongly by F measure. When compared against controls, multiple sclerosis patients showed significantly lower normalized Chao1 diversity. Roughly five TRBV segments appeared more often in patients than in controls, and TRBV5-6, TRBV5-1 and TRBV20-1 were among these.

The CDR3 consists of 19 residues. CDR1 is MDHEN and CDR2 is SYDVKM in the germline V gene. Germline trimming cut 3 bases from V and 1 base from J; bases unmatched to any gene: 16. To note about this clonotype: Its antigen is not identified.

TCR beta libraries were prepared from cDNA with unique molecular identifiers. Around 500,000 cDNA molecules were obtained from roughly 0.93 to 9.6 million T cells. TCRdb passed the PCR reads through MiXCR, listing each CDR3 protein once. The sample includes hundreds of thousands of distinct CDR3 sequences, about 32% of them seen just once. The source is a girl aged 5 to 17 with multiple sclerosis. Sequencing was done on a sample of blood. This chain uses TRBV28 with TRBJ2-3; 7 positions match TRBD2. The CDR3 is CASSFGNGQAGLGTDTQYF. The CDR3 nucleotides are TGTGCCAGCAGTTTTGGGAACGGACAAGCGGGATTAGGCACAGATACGCAGTATTTT.